A selection of T cell receptor beta chains follows, all from one sample in a study of T cell changes during pregnancy in multiple sclerosis. Clones were read by immunoSEQ multiplex PCR, and TCRdb kept only the in-frame ones, dropping some. The sample holds some 80,000 clones, roughly 90% seen once. Sequencing was performed on peripheral blood, taken in the first trimester of pregnancy. These receptors originate from a female donor in good health, enrolled as a control in a pregnancy study. The CDR3 runs from the conserved cysteine through the conserved F or W. The order of the fields is CDR3 length, clone size, V gene, J gene, D gene, CDR3 protein, CDR3 DNA. D genes are given only for firm matches. Clone size is shown for a subset of rows, as once, few, many or a class of expanded clone.

>16|.|TRBV11-2|TRBJ1-4|TRBD1
CASSPRTGRLNEKLFF
TGTGCCAGCAGCCCCCGGACAGGGAGACTTAATGAAAAACTGTTTTTT
>13|.|TRBV18|TRBJ2-2|.
CASSLQGFGELFF
TGTGCCAGCTCACTCCAGGGGTTCGGGGAGCTGTTTTTT
>15|.|TRBV5-1|TRBJ2-3|.
CASSLAGTPTDTQYF
TGCGCCAGCAGCTTGGCGGGAACCCCCACAGATACGCAGTATTTT
>15|.|TRBV19|TRBJ1-2|.
CASSSSPDSYDGYTF
TGTGCCAGTAGTAGCTCCCCGGACTCATACGATGGCTACACCTTC
>17|.|TRBV27|TRBJ2-3|.
CASSFPAAGLGRSAQYF
TGTGCCAGCAGTTTTCCGGCGGCGGGCCTGGGTCGTAGCGCGCAGTATTTT
>13|.|TRBV19|TRBJ2-7|.
CASLRGATYEQYF
TGTGCCAGTTTAAGGGGTGCTACCTACGAGCAGTACTTC
>13|.|TRBV6-1|TRBJ2-5|.
CASSELGLETQYF
TGTGCCAGCAGTGAACTCGGGTTGGAGACCCAGTACTTC
>15|.|TRBV4-1|TRBJ2-7|TRBD1
CASSQIRDRVYEQYF
TGCGCCAGCAGCCAAATACGGGACAGGGTCTACGAGCAGTACTTC
>18|.|TRBV7-2|TRBJ2-1|.
CASSLGLRGNRAYNEQFF
TGTGCCAGCAGCTTAGGATTACGAGGGAACAGGGCATACAATGAGCAGTTCTTC
>15|few|TRBV9|TRBJ1-1|.
CASSVGRGGNTEAFF
TGTGCCAGCAGCGTAGGAAGAGGGGGTAACACTGAAGCTTTCTTT
>17|.|TRBV27|TRBJ2-2|TRBD1
CASSLTGGSYSTGELFF
TGTGCCAGCAGTCTCACAGGGGGCTCCTATTCCACCGGGGAGCTGTTTTTT
>13|.|TRBV19|TRBJ1-2|.
CASSHGTPYGYTF
TGTGCCAGCTCCCACGGGACACCTTATGGCTACACCTTC
>15|.|TRBV18|TRBJ2-5|TRBD2
CASSPTGLAGETQYF
TGTGCCAGCTCACCAACCGGACTAGCGGGAGAGACCCAGTACTTC
>15|.|TRBV19|TRBJ2-7|TRBD1
CASSTDRFRSYEQYF
TGTGCCAGTAGTACGGACAGGTTCCGCTCCTACGAGCAGTACTTC
>16|.|TRBV11-2|TRBJ2-1|.
CASTPWGQRVHNEQFF
TGTGCCAGCACCCCCTGGGGCCAGCGGGTACACAATGAGCAGTTCTTC
>14|.|TRBV7-2|TRBJ2-3|.
CASSSVAVTDTQYF
TGTGCCAGCAGCTCGGTAGCGGTCACAGATACGCAGTATTTT
>14|.|TRBV29-1|TRBJ2-1|TRBD1
CSARGGGQGNEQFF
TGCAGCGCCCGGGGAGGGGGACAGGGAAATGAGCAGTTCTTC
>17|.|TRBV14|TRBJ1-1|TRBD1
CASSRVAFDRGLTEAFF
TGTGCCAGCAGCCGCGTGGCGTTCGACAGGGGGCTCACTGAAGCTTTCTTT
>15|.|TRBV5-1|TRBJ2-1|.
CASRTQASSYNEQFF
TGCGCCAGCCGAACCCAAGCGAGCTCCTACAATGAGCAGTTCTTC
>16|.|TRBV5-1|TRBJ2-5|TRBD2
CASSLALAGFQETQYF
TGCGCCAGCAGCTTGGCCCTAGCGGGATTCCAAGAGACCCAGTACTTC
>15|few|TRBV9|TRBJ1-1|.
CASSTRGGVRTEAFF
TGTGCCAGCAGCACACGGGGAGGGGTTCGAACTGAAGCTTTCTTT
>15|.|TRBV4-2|TRBJ1-2|.
CASSQDWGQSYGYTF
TGTGCCAGCAGCCAAGATTGGGGACAAAGCTATGGCTACACCTTC
>14|.|TRBV4-3|TRBJ2-7|.
CASSPYRGFYEQYF
TGCGCCAGCAGCCCCTACCGGGGATTTTACGAGCAGTACTTC
>14|.|TRBV10-1|TRBJ1-1|TRBD1
CASSERQGLTEAFF
TGCGCCAGCAGTGAGAGACAGGGGCTTACTGAAGCTTTCTTT
>15|.|TRBV6-1|TRBJ1-1|.
CASSDRLGVHTEAFF
TGTGCCAGCAGTGACAGGTTGGGAGTCCACACTGAAGCTTTCTTT
>14|.|TRBV6-5|TRBJ1-4|.
CASSSVLTNEKLFF
TGTGCCAGCAGTTCGGTCCTAACTAATGAAAAACTGTTTTTT
>14|.|TRBV6-1|TRBJ1-1|TRBD1
CASSSTGVNTEAFF
TGTGCCAGCAGTTCGACAGGGGTGAACACTGAAGCTTTCTTT
>14|.|TRBV10-3|TRBJ2-3|.
CAIRPGGDTDTQYF
TGTGCCATTAGACCCGGCGGGGACACAGATACGCAGTATTTT
>18|.|TRBV7-9|TRBJ2-2|.
CASSLALVRDKNTGELFF
TGTGCCAGCAGCTTAGCATTGGTGAGGGACAAGAACACCGGGGAGCTGTTTTTT
>14|.|TRBV7-9|TRBJ2-1|TRBD1
CASSPGTAYNEQFF
TGTGCCAGCAGCCCCGGGACAGCCTACAATGAGCAGTTCTTC
>15|.|TRBV6-5|TRBJ2-5|TRBD1
CASSLDRAGLETQYF
TGTGCCAGCAGTTTGGACAGGGCGGGGCTGGAGACCCAGTACTTC
>12|.|TRBV6-4|TRBJ1-1|.
CASGQLNTEAFF
TGTGCCAGCGGACAGCTGAACACTGAAGCTTTCTTT
>16|once|TRBV19|TRBJ1-4|TRBD1
CASSIDRTGVSEKLFF
TGTGCCAGTAGTATAGATCGCACAGGGGTGAGTGAAAAACTGTTTTTT
>15|once|TRBV6-5|TRBJ2-3|TRBD1
CASSAGQGSTDTQYF
TGTGCCAGCAGTGCGGGACAGGGGAGCACAGATACGCAGTATTTT
>14|once|TRBV29-1|TRBJ1-2|.
CSVEVPGVFGGYTF
TGCAGCGTTGAAGTCCCAGGCGTTTTTGGTGGCTACACCTTC
>15|.|TRBV6-1|TRBJ1-6|TRBD1
CASSGRTGDNSPLHF
TGTGCCAGCAGTGGTCGGACAGGGGATAATTCACCCCTCCACTTT
>15|.|TRBV6-1|TRBJ2-1|TRBD1
CASRSRDRGHNEQFF
TGTGCCAGCAGATCCCGGGACAGGGGACACAATGAGCAGTTCTTC
>16|.|TRBV10-3|TRBJ2-7|.
CAISEAGDVTRYEQYF
TGTGCCATCAGCGAAGCAGGGGACGTAACACGCTACGAGCAGTACTTC
>13|.|TRBV19|TRBJ2-1|TRBD1
CASSPQGDNEQFF
TGTGCCAGTAGTCCTCAGGGGGATAATGAGCAGTTCTTC
>17|.|TRBV5-3|TRBJ2-3|TRBD1
CARSLPGGTGSTDTQYF
TGTGCCAGAAGCTTGCCGGGCGGGACAGGGAGCACAGATACGCAGTATTTT
>14|.|TRBV2|TRBJ1-1|.
CASSPLGGNTEAFF
TGTGCCAGCAGTCCACTCGGGGGGAACACTGAAGCTTTCTTT
>15|.|TRBV6-5|TRBJ1-3|.
CASSYSREIGNTIYF
TGTGCCAGCAGTTACTCCCGGGAAATTGGAAACACCATATATTTT
>14|.|TRBV7-6|TRBJ1-4|.
CASSLGRVGEKLFF
TGTGCCAGCAGCTTAGGCAGGGTAGGCGAAAAACTGTTTTTT
>16|few|TRBV5-1|TRBJ1-1|.
CASSLRDSNMNTEAFF
TGCGCCAGCAGCTTACGGGACTCCAATATGAACACTGAAGCTTTCTTT
>13|once|TRBV2|TRBJ2-7|.
CASSHRWTNEQYF
TGTGCCAGCAGTCACAGATGGACAAACGAGCAGTACTTC
>16|once|TRBV18|TRBJ2-1|.
CASSPRSAASYNEQFF
TGTGCCAGCTCACCACGGAGCGCGGCCTCCTACAATGAGCAGTTCTTC
>10|.|TRBV29-1|TRBJ1-1|.
CRAGATEAFF
TGCAGAGCAGGGGCCACTGAAGCTTTCTTT
>15|.|TRBV19|TRBJ2-7|.
CASSITGTGKNEQYF
TGTGCCAGTAGTATTACCGGGACTGGGAAAAACGAGCAGTACTTC
>12|.|TRBV7-9|TRBJ2-2|.
CASSSNFRELFF
TGTGCCAGCAGCTCGAACTTCCGGGAGCTGTTTTTT
>18|.|TRBV7-7|TRBJ2-2|.
CASSLGQLTTVDTGELFF
TGTGCCAGCAGCTTAGGACAGTTAACCACCGTAGACACGGGGGAGCTGTTTTTT
>15|.|TRBV2|TRBJ2-7|.
CASSEEDGSWYEQYF
TGTGCCAGCAGTGAAGAGGACGGGAGCTGGTACGAGCAGTACTTC